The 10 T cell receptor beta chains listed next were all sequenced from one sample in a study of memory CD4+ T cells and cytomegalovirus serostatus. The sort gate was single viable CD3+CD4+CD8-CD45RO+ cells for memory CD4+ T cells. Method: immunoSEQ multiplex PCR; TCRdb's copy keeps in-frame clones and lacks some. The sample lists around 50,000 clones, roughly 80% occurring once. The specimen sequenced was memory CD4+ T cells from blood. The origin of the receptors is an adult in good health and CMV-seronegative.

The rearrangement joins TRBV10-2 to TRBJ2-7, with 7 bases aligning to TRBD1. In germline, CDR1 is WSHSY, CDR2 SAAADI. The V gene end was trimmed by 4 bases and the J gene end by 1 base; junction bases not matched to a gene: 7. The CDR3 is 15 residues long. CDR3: CASSGADRASYEQYF. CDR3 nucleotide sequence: TGCGCCAGCAGTGGGGCTGACAGGGCATCCTACGAGCAGTACTTC.

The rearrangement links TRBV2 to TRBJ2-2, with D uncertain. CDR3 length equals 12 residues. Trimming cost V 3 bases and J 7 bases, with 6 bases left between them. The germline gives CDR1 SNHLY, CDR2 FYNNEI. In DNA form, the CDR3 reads TGTGCCAGCAGTGATGACATCGGGGAGCTGTTTTTT. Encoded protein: CASSDDIGELFF. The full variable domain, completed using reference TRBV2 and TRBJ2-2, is EPEVTQTPSHQVTQMGQEVILRCVPISNHLYFYWYRQILGQKVEFLVSFYNNEISEKSEIFDDQFSVERPDGSNFTLKIRSTKLEDSAMYFCASSDDIGELFFGEGSRLTVL.

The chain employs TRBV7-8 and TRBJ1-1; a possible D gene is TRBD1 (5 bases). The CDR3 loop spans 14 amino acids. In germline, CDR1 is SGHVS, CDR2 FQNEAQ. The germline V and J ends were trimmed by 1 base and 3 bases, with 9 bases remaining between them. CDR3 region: CASSLVQGDTEAFF. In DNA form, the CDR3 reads TGTGCCAGCAGCTTAGTCCAGGGTGACACTGAAGCTTTCTTT.

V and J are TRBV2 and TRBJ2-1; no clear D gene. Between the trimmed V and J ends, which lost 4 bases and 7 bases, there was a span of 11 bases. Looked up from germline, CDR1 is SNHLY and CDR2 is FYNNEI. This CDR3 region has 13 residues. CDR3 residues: CASSALPVNEQFF. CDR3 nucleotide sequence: TGTGCCAGCAGTGCCCTCCCCGTTAATGAGCAGTTCTTC.

CDR3 DNA sequence: TGTGCCAGCAGTGTCAGGGGCTACACTGAAGCTTTCTTT. It translates to CASSVRGYTEAFF. V and J are TRBV2 and TRBJ1-1, with D possibly TRBD1 on 6 matching bases. The CDR3 totals 13 residues. V was clipped by 4 bases and J by 3 bases, with 9 bases between them. The V gene's germline CDR1 is SNHLY and CDR2 FYNNEI.

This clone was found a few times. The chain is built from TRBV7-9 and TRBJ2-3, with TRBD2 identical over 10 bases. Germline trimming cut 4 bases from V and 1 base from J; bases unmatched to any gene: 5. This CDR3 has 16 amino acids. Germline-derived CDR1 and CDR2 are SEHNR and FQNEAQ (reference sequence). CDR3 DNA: TGTGCCAGCAGCTCGTTAGCGGGAGGTGGCACAGATACGCAGTATTTT. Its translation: CASSSLAGGGTDTQYF.

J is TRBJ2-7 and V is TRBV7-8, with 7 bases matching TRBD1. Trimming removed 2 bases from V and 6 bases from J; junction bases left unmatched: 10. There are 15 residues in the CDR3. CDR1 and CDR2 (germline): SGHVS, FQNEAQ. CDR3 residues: CASSLWGQGVAEQYF. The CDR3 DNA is TGTGCCAGCAGCTTATGGGGTCAGGGGGTTGCCGAGCAGTACTTC.

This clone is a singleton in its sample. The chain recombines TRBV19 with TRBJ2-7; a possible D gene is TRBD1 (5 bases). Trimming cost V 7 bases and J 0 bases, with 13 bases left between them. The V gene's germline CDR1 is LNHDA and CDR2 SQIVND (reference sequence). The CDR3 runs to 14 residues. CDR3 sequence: CASKIDSNSYEQYF. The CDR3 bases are TGTGCCAGTAAGATTGACAGCAACTCCTACGAGCAGTACTTC.

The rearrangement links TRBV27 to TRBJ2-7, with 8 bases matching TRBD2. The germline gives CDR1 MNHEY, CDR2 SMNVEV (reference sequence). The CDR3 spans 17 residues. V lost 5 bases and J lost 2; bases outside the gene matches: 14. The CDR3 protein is CASSPGGGPPLAYEQYF. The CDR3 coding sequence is TGTGCCAGCAGTCCCGGGGGGGGGCCTCCTCTCGCCTACGAGCAGTACTTC.

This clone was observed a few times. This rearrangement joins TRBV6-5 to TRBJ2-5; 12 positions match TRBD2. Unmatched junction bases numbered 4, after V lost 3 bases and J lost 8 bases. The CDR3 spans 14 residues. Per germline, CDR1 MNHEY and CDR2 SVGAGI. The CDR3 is CASSYTTSGRTQYF. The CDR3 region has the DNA TGTGCCAGCAGTTATACGACTAGCGGGAGAACCCAGTACTTC.